The 20 T cell receptor beta chains below come from one sample, sequenced in a study of OX40 agonist ivuxolimab in advanced cancers. Libraries were constructed by the immunoSEQ multiplex PCR assay. The source is immuneACCESS, and TCRdb retained only in-frame sequences with V and J called. Part of the clones is not carried over; for the studies checked, unresolved V genes explain less than half of this, and the remainder is unexplained. Here the sample has roughly 66,000 clones; 80% to 85% occur a single time. Of the sample, 6.7% falls within the top ten clones. Sequenced here: CD4+ or CD8+ T cells sorted from blood, sampled in a trial of the OX40 agonist ivuxolimab. These receptors came from an adult with an advanced solid tumor such as melanoma, head and neck, liver or kidney cancer.

The genes are TRBV11-3 and TRBJ2-3, with D maybe TRBD2 (6 bases). This CDR3 spans 12 amino acids. The V gene's germline CDR1 is SGHNT and CDR2 YENEEA. The germline V and J ends were trimmed by 3 bases and 9 bases, with 10 bases remaining between them. CDR3: CASSFGGGTQYF. The CDR3 region has the DNA TGTGCCAGCAGCTTCGGGGGAGGCACGCAGTATTTT.

Regarding this clone: This may stem from a read error, because a much larger clone lies one nucleotide away. The chain uses TRBV5-4 and TRBJ2-1; no definite D call. Germline CDR1 SGHNT, CDR2 YYREEE (reference sequence). The CDR3 is made up of 11 amino acids. Trimming removed 3 bases at V and 3 bases at J, with 1 base between. The chain's CDR3 is CASSYYNEQFF. CDR3 DNA: TGTGCCAGCAGCTACTACAATGAGCAGTTCTTC.

The CDR3 loop is CASSLDWPNTGELFF. CDR3 DNA sequence: TGCGCCAGCAGCTTGGATTGGCCGAACACCGGGGAGCTGTTTTTT. The genes are TRBV5-1 and TRBJ2-2, with D uncertain. The germline V and J ends were trimmed by 0 bases and 0 bases, with 6 bases remaining between them. Per the germline V gene, CDR1 is SGHRS and CDR2 is YFSETQ. The CDR3 spans 15 residues.

The chain carries TRBV2 and TRBJ2-7; 7 positions agree with TRBD1. The junction had 18 bases not matched to a gene; V was cut back by 7 bases and J by 6 bases. CDR3 length: 16 residues. Germline values: CDR1 SNHLY, CDR2 FYNNEI. Here the CDR3 reads CASNFDFGTEVGEQYF. Written as DNA, the CDR3 is TGTGCCAGCAATTTTGACTTCGGGACAGAAGTCGGCGAGCAGTACTTC.

The chain recombines TRBV7-9 with TRBJ2-3, with D unclear. The germline CDR1 and CDR2 sequences are SEHNR and FQNEAQ (reference sequence). The CDR3 consists of 16 residues. Trimming cost V 0 bases and J 2 bases, with 12 bases left between them. The CDR3 spells CASSLARDGSTDTQYF. The CDR3 nucleotides are TGTGCCAGCAGCTTAGCGCGTGACGGGTCCACAGATACGCAGTATTTT.

This chain uses TRBV4-2 with TRBJ2-1; D is unresolved. The germline V gene encodes CDR1 LGHNA and CDR2 YNFKEQ. This CDR3 has 13 amino acids. V was trimmed by 0 bases and J by 9 bases, leaving 9 bases between them. CDR3 nucleotides: TGTGCCAGCAGCCAAGAAATTACTGGTGAGCAGTTCTTC. Translation gives CASSQEITGEQFF.

The chain uses TRBV18 and TRBJ2-2; 10 bases are shared with TRBD2. This CDR3 spans 16 amino acids. Per germline, CDR1 KGHSH and CDR2 LQKENI. The junction had 5 bases not matched to a gene; V was cut back by 1 base and J by 6 bases. The CDR3 coding sequence is TGTGCCAGCTCACCACTCGCTAGCGGGAGTTCCGGGGAGCTGTTTTTT. It yields the protein CASSPLASGSSGELFF.

This clone was picked up one time. V and J are TRBV29-1 and TRBJ2-3, with TRBD1 identical over 7 bases. V was clipped by 1 base and J by 1 base; unmatched bases: 2. CDR3 length equals 14 residues. Germline lookup yields CDR1 SQVTM and CDR2 ANQGSEA. The CDR3 DNA reads as TGCAGCGTTGAAGGGGGGACAGGCACAGATACGCAGTATTTT. Its protein product is CSVEGGTGTDTQYF.

The table lists this clone with a few counts. The chain employs TRBV25-1 and TRBJ1-1, with D possibly TRBD1 on 5 matching bases. The CDR3 totals 15 residues. CDR1 and CDR2 (germline): MGHDK, SYGVNS. The ends were cut back, 5 bases at V and 0 bases at J, with 13 bases in the middle. CDR3 region: CASSRGGGLNTEAFF. The DNA for the CDR3 is TGTGCCAGCAGTCGTGGGGGGGGACTGAACACTGAAGCTTTCTTT. The whole variable domain, filled in from reference TRBV25-1 and TRBJ1-1, reads EADIYQTPRYLVIGTGKKITLECSQTMGHDKMYWYQQDPGMELHLIHYSYGVNSTEKGDLSSESTVSRIRTEHFPLTLESARPSHTSQYLCASSRGGGLNTEAFFGQGTRLTVV.

The V call is TRBV7-2, the J call TRBJ2-4; D unclear. Germline V gene data show CDR1 as SGHTA and CDR2 as FQGNSA. With 7 bases removed from V and 15 bases from J, the gap between germline ends came to 19 bases. This CDR3 region has 12 residues. CDR3 DNA sequence: TGTGCCAGCACCTCCTTCGAAGGAACTCCGTACTTC. Its translation is CASTSFEGTPYF.

The chain is built from TRBV28 and TRBJ2-7; tentative D call: TRBD2 (6 bases). Trimming took 3 bases from V and 5 from J, leaving 14 bases between them. The length of the CDR3 is 14 residues. The germline gives CDR1 MDHEN, CDR2 SYDVKM. CDR3 in DNA: TGTGCCAGCAGTTTTTACGGGAGTAAAGACGAGCAGTACTTC. Its translation: CASSFYGSKDEQYF. Full variable domain (missing parts from reference TRBV28 and TRBJ2-7): DVKVTQSSRYLVKRTGEKVFLECVQDMDHENMFWYRQDPGLGLRLIYFSYDVKMKEKGDIPEGYSVSREKKERFSLILESASTNQTSMYLCASSFYGSKDEQYFGPGTRLTVT.

V gene TRBV5-1 combines with J gene TRBJ2-1; 10 bases align to TRBD2. The CDR3 length is 16 residues. Germline loops: CDR1 SGHRS, CDR2 YFSETQ. The trim removed 1 base at V and 4 bases at J, leaving 5 bases unmatched. CDR3 sequence reads: CASSLSSGRSYNEQFF. As DNA, the CDR3 is TGCGCCAGCAGCTTGTCTAGCGGGAGATCTTACAATGAGCAGTTCTTC.

The gene calls are TRBV30 and TRBJ1-3, with D hard to call. The CDR3 spans 13 residues. V lost 4 bases and J 4 bases, leaving 11 bases between the germline ends. Germline V gene lookup returns CDR1 GTSNPN and CDR2 SVGIG (reference sequence). CDR3 in amino acids: CAWTVVGGNTIYF. DNA of the CDR3: TGTGCCTGGACCGTGGTAGGAGGAAACACCATATATTTT.

V usage is TRBV30 and J usage is TRBJ2-4, with D possibly matching TRBD2 (5 bases). V was cut by 1 base and J by 2 bases, with 15 bases left in between. Germline V gene data show CDR1 as GTSNPN and CDR2 as SVGIG (reference sequence). CDR3 size: 16 residues. CDR3 nucleotides: TGTGCCTGGAGTGACGGGATAAAGAGGACCAAAAACATTCAGTACTTC. Encoded protein: CAWSDGIKRTKNIQYF.

V usage is TRBV2 and J usage is TRBJ2-1; no firm D call. The CDR3 extends over 14 amino acids. Germline CDR1 reads SNHLY; CDR2 reads FYNNEI. V lost 5 bases and J 0 bases, leaving 8 bases between the germline ends. The CDR3 DNA sequence: TGTGCCAGCAGTAGGTCGGACTCCTACAATGAGCAGTTCTTC. The encoded protein is CASSRSDSYNEQFF.

The genes are TRBV18 and TRBJ1-2; 9 nucleotides line up with TRBD1. CDR1 is KGHSH, CDR2 LQKENI, per germline. V was clipped by 3 bases and J by 5 bases; unmatched bases: 7. The CDR3 sequence is 15 residues long. CDR3 protein: CASSPQTGGEYGYTF. The CDR3 DNA follows: TGTGCCAGCTCACCCCAGACAGGGGGAGAATATGGCTACACCTTC.

A word on this clone: Its ends do not fully match the called genes, so a read error is possible. The CDR3 bases are TGCGCCAGCACCTTGGAGTCCATGAACACTGAAGCTTTCTTT. Encoded protein: CASTLESMNTEAFF. The rearrangement uses TRBV5-1 and TRBJ1-1, with D uncertain. The germline gives CDR1 SGHRS, CDR2 YFSETQ. There are 14 residues in the CDR3.

The chain combines TRBV27 with TRBJ1-6; D call uncertain. The CDR3 spans 15 residues. Germline V gene data show CDR1 as MNHEY and CDR2 as SMNVEV (reference sequence). The V end lost 4 bases, the J end lost 0 bases, and 7 bases lay between the germline ends. CDR3 nucleotides: TGTGCCAGCAGTTCTTCCAGCTCCTATAATTCACCCCTCCACTTT. Residues: CASSSSSSYNSPLHF.

The chain carries TRBV30 and TRBJ1-1; 9 bases line up with TRBD1. The trim removed 2 bases at V and 5 bases at J, leaving 9 bases unmatched. The CDR3 is made up of 15 amino acids. Germline V CDR1 and CDR2: GTSNPN, SVGIG (reference sequence). The CDR3: CAWSPPGQGRTEAFF. In nucleotides, the CDR3 is TGTGCCTGGAGTCCTCCCGGACAGGGGCGGACTGAAGCTTTCTTT.

The chain carries TRBV29-1 and TRBJ2-5, with 8 positions matching TRBD2. Trimming took 8 bases from V and 6 from J; bases not matched to a gene: 5. CDR1 is SQVTM and CDR2 is ANQGSEA in the germline V gene. The CDR3 contains 11 residues. In nucleotides, the CDR3 is TGCAGCATGGAGCGGGAGAAGACCCAGTACTTC. Protein product: CSMEREKTQYF.